This record concerns one T cell receptor (beta chain) sequence. Its antigen is undetermined. The data derive from a study of vaccination effects on CD4 cells after COVID-19. General study points: Healthy vaccinees showed cross-reactivity with common cold coronaviruses in only 1 of 255 vaccine-induced clones. Few convalescent patients were studied, and early post-infection samples were lacking.

Researchers isolated CD4+ T cells once approximately eleven days of culture had elapsed. Each participant received a vaccine that was either BNT162b2 or mRNA-1273, given as two doses. Measured with immunoSEQ multiplex PCR; TCRdb has only the in-frame clones, and not every one. The sample holds around 62,000 clones; roughly 81% are singletons and the top ten take around 2.4%. Looked up from germline, CDR1 is SGHKS and CDR2 is YYEKEE (reference sequence). Between the trimmed V and J ends, which lost 2 bases and 1 base, there was a span of 16 bases. This CDR3 contains 17 residues. The J gene is TRBJ1-5, the V gene TRBV5-5; possibly TRBD1 for D (5 bases). The receptor comes from a human donor who received a COVID-19 vaccine. The specimen was CD4+ T cells from PBMCs cultured without peptide, collected after COVID-19 vaccination. Written as DNA, the CDR3 is TGTGCCAGCAGCTTTTCACCCGGGACGGTGAGCAATCAGCCCCAGCATTTT. This codes for CASSFSPGTVSNQPQHF.